The rows below give T cell receptor beta chains drawn from one sample of a study of blood T cell repertoires in COVID-19. The assay was immunoSEQ multiplex PCR, and TCRdb's table has in-frame clones only and misses some. Here the sample spans hundreds of thousands of clones, roughly 87% being singletons. The sequenced sample consisted of PBMCs or T cells enriched from blood (not recorded which). The receptors originated from a woman under 30 with acute COVID-19. CDR3s include the opening cysteine and the closing phenylalanine or tryptophan. D genes are given only for firm matches. The listing skips clone size in some rows; elsewhere it reads once, few, many or a size class.

d_gene,v_gene,j_gene,abundance,CDR3aa,CDR3nt
-,TRBV4-1,TRBJ1-3,-,CASSQGPGYPGNTIYF,TGCGCCAGCAGCCAAGGGCCAGGGTACCCTGGAAACACCATATATTTT
TRBD1,TRBV11-3,TRBJ1-5,-,CASSFGTGVLYSNQPQHF,TGTGCCAGCAGCTTCGGAACAGGGGTACTATATAGCAATCAGCCCCAGCATTTT
TRBD1,TRBV29-1,TRBJ1-4,-,CSVVGQGYPRNEKLFF,TGCAGCGTTGTGGGACAGGGTTACCCTCGTAATGAAAAACTGTTTTTT
-,TRBV7-8,TRBJ1-5,-,CASSLGTATQPQHF,TGTGCCAGCAGCTTAGGGACAGCTACTCAGCCCCAGCATTTT
-,TRBV27,TRBJ2-2,-,CASSSFGGTGELFF,TGTGCCAGCAGTTCCTTCGGGGGCACCGGGGAGCTGTTTTTT
-,TRBV29-1,TRBJ2-7,-,CSCRGINEQYF,TGCAGCTGCCGAGGGATAAACGAGCAGTACTTC
TRBD1,TRBV28,TRBJ1-1,-,CASIPWGQGVNTEAFF,TGTGCCAGCATCCCATGGGGACAGGGTGTGAACACTGAAGCTTTCTTT
TRBD2,TRBV5-1,TRBJ2-7,-,CASHPAGGTPYEQYF,TGCGCCAGCCACCCGGCGGGAGGTACACCCTACGAGCAGTACTTC
TRBD2,TRBV6-4,TRBJ2-3,-,CALVGVAGTTDTQYF,TGTGCCCTCGTTGGCGTAGCGGGGACCACAGATACGCAGTATTTT
TRBD2,TRBV29-1,TRBJ2-1,-,CSAPTSGSYNEQFF,TGCAGCGCCCCGACTAGCGGGTCCTACAATGAGCAGTTCTTC
-,TRBV7-9,TRBJ2-3,-,CASSSTDGTDTQYF,TGTGCCAGCAGCTCGACTGACGGAACAGATACGCAGTATTTT
-,TRBV9,TRBJ2-1,-,CASSSGTSFHEQFF,TGTGCCAGCAGCTCAGGGACATCTTTTCATGAGCAGTTCTTC
TRBD2,TRBV7-2,TRBJ2-3,-,CASSLGLAGPDTQYF,TGTGCCAGCAGCTTAGGGCTAGCGGGTCCAGATACGCAGTATTTT
TRBD2,TRBV10-1,TRBJ2-4,-,CASSGLAGDIQYF,TGCGCCAGCAGTGGGCTAGCGGGAGACATTCAGTACTTC
TRBD1,TRBV5-6,TRBJ2-7,-,CASSPNQGAVSYEQYF,TGTGCCAGCAGTCCAAACCAGGGGGCGGTCTCCTACGAGCAGTACTTC
-,TRBV27,TRBJ1-5,-,CALTWRCGNQPQHF,TGTGCCCTAACGTGGAGGTGTGGCAATCAGCCCCAGCATTTT
-,TRBV5-4,TRBJ1-1,few,CASSLTGNTEAFF,TGTGCCAGCAGCTTAACGGGGAACACTGAAGCTTTCTTT
-,TRBV7-3,TRBJ2-7,-,CASSLGSGSSYEQYF,TGTGCCAGCAGCTTAGGTAGCGGCAGCTCCTACGAGCAGTACTTC
TRBD1,TRBV18,TRBJ2-5,-,CASSIRDSPETQYF,TGTGCCAGCTCGATCCGGGACAGCCCAGAGACCCAGTACTTC
-,TRBV19,TRBJ1-3,-,CASTGPGLFSGNTIYF,TGTGCCAGTACCGGACCAGGGTTATTCTCTGGAAACACCATATATTTT
TRBD1,TRBV6-5,TRBJ2-7,few,CASSYGTGAYEQYF,TGTGCCAGCAGTTACGGTACAGGGGCCTACGAGCAGTACTTC
-,TRBV5-8,TRBJ2-4,-,CASGVSIAKNIQYF,TGTGCCAGCGGAGTCTCTATAGCCAAAAACATTCAGTACTTC
TRBD1,TRBV5-1,TRBJ1-2,many,CASSLDRVDYGYTF,TGCGCCAGCAGCCTAGACAGGGTGGACTATGGCTACACCTTC
-,TRBV4-3,TRBJ1-3,-,CASSQDKPPSGNTIYF,TGCGCCAGCAGCCAAGACAAGCCACCCTCTGGAAACACCATATATTTT
-,TRBV5-1,TRBJ1-3,-,CASSLDISGNTIYF,TGCGCCAGCAGCTTGGATATCTCTGGAAACACCATATATTTT
-,TRBV5-5,TRBJ1-3,-,CASSLVHSSGNTIYF,TGTGCCAGCAGCTTGGTGCACAGCTCTGGAAACACCATATATTTT
TRBD1,TRBV6-2/TRBV6-3,TRBJ2-2,-,CASSSRDRNTGELFF,TGTGCCAGCAGTTCTCGGGACAGAAACACCGGGGAGCTGTTTTTT
-,TRBV29-1,TRBJ2-5,few,CSLMVGGSETQYF,TGCAGCCTGATGGTCGGGGGTAGTGAGACCCAGTACTTC
-,TRBV29-1,TRBJ2-7,-,CSVGESVYEQYF,TGCAGCGTTGGGGAGAGCGTCTACGAGCAGTACTTC
TRBD1,TRBV5-4,TRBJ2-1,-,CASSFRPGQGFNEQFF,TGTGCCAGCAGCTTCAGACCGGGACAGGGCTTTAATGAGCAGTTCTTC
-,TRBV2,TRBJ1-4,-,CASGDRDTNEKLFF,TGTGCCAGCGGGGACCGGGACACCAATGAAAAACTGTTTTTT
TRBD1,TRBV4-1,TRBJ1-2,-,CASSRRDRGDGYTF,TGCGCCAGCAGCCGCCGGGACAGGGGTGATGGCTACACCTTC
-,TRBV2,TRBJ1-5,-,CASSRGPGNQPQHF,TGTGCCAGCAGTCGAGGCCCGGGCAATCAGCCCCAGCATTTT
-,TRBV5-1,TRBJ2-5,-,CASSFNSVGAGETQYF,TGCGCCAGCAGCTTTAATAGCGTGGGGGCGGGCGAGACCCAGTACTTC
TRBD1,TRBV10-2,TRBJ1-3,-,CASSFLGTGGPSSGNTIYF,TGCGCCAGCAGTTTTTTAGGGACAGGGGGCCCCTCTTCTGGAAACACCATATATTTT
TRBD1,TRBV4-3,TRBJ2-2,-,CASSLTGGDTGELFF,TGCGCCAGCAGCTTGACAGGGGGCGACACCGGGGAGCTGTTTTTT
-,TRBV4-1,TRBJ2-1,once,CASSQVTWGLAVDNEQFF,TGCGCCAGCAGCCAGGTAACCTGGGGGCTAGCCGTCGACAATGAGCAGTTCTTC
TRBD1,TRBV7-2,TRBJ1-3,few,CASSLPGTGRNTIYF,TGTGCCAGCAGCCTTCCCGGGACAGGGCGAAACACCATATATTTT
-,TRBV7-9,TRBJ2-7,-,CASSLWAGEEQYF,TGTGCCAGCAGCTTATGGGCAGGGGAAGAGCAGTACTTC
-,TRBV7-3,TRBJ1-1,-,CASSFRVSTNTEAFF,TGTGCCAGCAGCTTTCGTGTCAGTACGAACACTGAAGCTTTCTTT
TRBD2,TRBV3-1/TRBV3-2,TRBJ2-5,-,CASRRGLAGFQETQYF,TGTGCCAGCAGACGGGGATTAGCGGGATTCCAAGAGACCCAGTACTTC
TRBD2,TRBV7-2,TRBJ2-3,-,CASSTSVTQYF,TGTGCCAGCAGTACTAGCGTAACGCAGTATTTT
TRBD2,TRBV7-9,TRBJ2-4,-,CASSSLGTSQNIQYF,TGTGCCAGCAGCTCACTAGGGACTAGTCAAAACATTCAGTACTTC
TRBD2,TRBV5-1,TRBJ2-1,-,CASSPRTSSYNEQFF,TGCGCCAGCAGCCCCCGGACTAGCAGTTACAATGAGCAGTTCTTC
TRBD1,TRBV7-2,TRBJ1-6,-,CASSDRGNTGSPLHF,TGTGCCAGCAGCGACAGGGGGAATACGGGATCACCCCTCCACTTT
-,TRBV5-1,TRBJ2-7,-,CASSGKGEEDSYEQYF,TGCGCCAGCAGCGGGAAAGGTGAGGAGGATAGCTACGAGCAGTACTTC
-,TRBV5-4,TRBJ2-6,-,CASSLAELGANVLTF,TGTGCCAGCAGCTTGGCCGAGTTAGGGGCCAACGTCCTGACTTTC
TRBD1,TRBV18,TRBJ1-2,few,CASSSGTGQGGYTF,TGTGCCAGCTCATCCGGGACAGGGCAGGGAGGCTACACCTTC
TRBD1,TRBV7-9,TRBJ1-1,once,CASSLRGVGQGSTEAFF,TGTGCCAGCAGCTTAAGGGGGGTCGGACAGGGGAGTACTGAAGCTTTCTTT
-,TRBV5-1,TRBJ1-3,-,CASSFQTPSSGNTIYF,TGCGCCAGCAGCTTCCAGACCCCTAGCTCTGGAAACACCATATATTTT
TRBD2,TRBV28,TRBJ2-7,-,CASSSRTREQYF,TGTGCCAGCAGTTCAAGGACTAGAGAGCAGTACTTC
-,TRBV12-3/TRBV12-4,TRBJ1-3,few,CASGWRTGNTIYF,TGTGCCAGTGGGTGGAGGACTGGAAACACCATATATTTT